This T cell receptor beta chain was obtained from a study of neurological immune-mediated disorders. Overall study results and limits: The highest TCR clonal expansion occurred in HTLV-1-associated myelopathy; multiple sclerosis fell below healthy controls.

This clonotype was detected ten times or more. Antigen unknown. TCRdb reanalysed the 5' RACE reads using MiXCR and keeps one entry per CDR3 protein. The table has 25,000 or so distinct CDR3 sequences, about 12% seen once; the top ten hold roughly 5.5%. As for time point: technical triplicate 1. The source is a female donor with HTLV-1-associated myelopathy (HAM/TSP). What was sequenced was CD4+ T cells from blood.

Here the CDR3 reads CASSLETGENSPLHF. The CDR3 DNA follows: TGCGCCAGCAGCTTGGAGACGGGGGAAAATTCACCCCTCCACTTT. The chain joins TRBV5-1 to TRBJ1-6, with D maybe TRBD1 (5 bases). The CDR3 length is 15 residues. V lost 0 bases and J 7 bases, leaving 11 bases between the germline ends. CDR1 SGHRS and CDR2 YFSETQ come from the germline V gene.